In this sample, the clone carrying this T cell receptor beta chain turned up a few times. Its cognate antigen is unknown. The source of the sample is a study of OX40 agonist ivuxolimab in advanced cancers. General observations from the study: In the 0.1-3.0 mg/kg groups, partial responders showed among the lowest expansion.

The assay was immunoSEQ multiplex PCR, and TCRdb's table has in-frame clones only and misses some. Among about 28,000 clones listed, 70% to 80% were seen once. The cohort excluded patients with autoimmune disease history or systemic immunosuppression. The V and J ends lost 5 bases and 0 bases respectively, with 11 bases between them. The CDR3 sequence is 15 residues long. CDR1 MNHEY and CDR2 SVGAGI come from the germline V gene. The sequencing here drew on CD4+ or CD8+ T cells sorted from blood, taken in a trial of the OX40 agonist ivuxolimab. The V and J genes are TRBV6-5 and TRBJ1-5, with D tentatively TRBD1 (5 bases). This TCR was sampled from an adult with an advanced solid tumor such as melanoma, head and neck, liver or kidney cancer. The CDR3 loop is CASSAPRGSNQPQHF. The DNA for the CDR3 is TGTGCCAGCAGTGCACCAAGGGGTAGCAATCAGCCCCAGCATTTT.